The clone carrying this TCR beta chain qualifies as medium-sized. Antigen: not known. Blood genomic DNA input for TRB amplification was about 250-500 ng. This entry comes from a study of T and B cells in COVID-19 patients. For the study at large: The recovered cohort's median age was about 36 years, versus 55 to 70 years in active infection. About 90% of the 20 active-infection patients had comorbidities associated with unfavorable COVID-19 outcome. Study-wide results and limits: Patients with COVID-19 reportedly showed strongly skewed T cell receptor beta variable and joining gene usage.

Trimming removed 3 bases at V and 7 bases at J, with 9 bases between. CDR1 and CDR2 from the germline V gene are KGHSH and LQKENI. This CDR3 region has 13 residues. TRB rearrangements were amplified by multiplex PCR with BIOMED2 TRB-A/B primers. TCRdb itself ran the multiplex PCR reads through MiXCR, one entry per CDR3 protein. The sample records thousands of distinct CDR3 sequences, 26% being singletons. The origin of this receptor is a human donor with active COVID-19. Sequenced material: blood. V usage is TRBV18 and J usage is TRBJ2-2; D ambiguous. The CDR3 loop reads CASSPRTNGELFF. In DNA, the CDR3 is TGTGCCAGCTCACCTCGGACGAACGGGGAGCTGTTTTTT.